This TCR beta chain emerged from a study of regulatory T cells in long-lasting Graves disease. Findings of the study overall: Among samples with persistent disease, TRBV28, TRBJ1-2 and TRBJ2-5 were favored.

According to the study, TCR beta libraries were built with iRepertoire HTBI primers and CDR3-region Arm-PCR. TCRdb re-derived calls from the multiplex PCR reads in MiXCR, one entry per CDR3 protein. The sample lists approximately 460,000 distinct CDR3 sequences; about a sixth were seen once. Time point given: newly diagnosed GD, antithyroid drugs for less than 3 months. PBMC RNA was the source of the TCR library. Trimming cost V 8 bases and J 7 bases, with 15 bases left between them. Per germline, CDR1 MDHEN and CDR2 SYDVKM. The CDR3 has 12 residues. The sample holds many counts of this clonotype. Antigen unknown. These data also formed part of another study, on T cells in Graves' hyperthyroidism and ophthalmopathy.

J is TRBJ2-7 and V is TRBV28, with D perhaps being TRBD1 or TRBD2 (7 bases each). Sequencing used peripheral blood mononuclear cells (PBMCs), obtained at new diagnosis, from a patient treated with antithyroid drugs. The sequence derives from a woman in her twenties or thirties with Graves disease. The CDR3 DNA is TGTGCCAGCCACGGGACAGCGGGGGAGCAGTACTTC. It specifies CASHGTAGEQYF.